This TCR beta chain was captured in a study of CD8 T cells in Susac syndrome. Reverse transcription of about 0.45 to 1 ug RNA was performed with random hexamers. Each CDR3 protein gets one entry after TCRdb re-called the immunoSEQ multiplex PCR reads with MiXCR. The data show under 200,000 distinct CDR3 sequences, 85% to 95% seen once. Bulk CD8+ and CD4+ cells came from magnetic negative isolation; CD8+ TEMRA by FACS. Regarding the study as a whole: The study's TCR sequencing and HLA analysis drew on a certain number of individuals. That number was acknowledged as relatively small.

To note about this clonotype: Its antigen remains unidentified.

The sequencing sample was made of CD8+ T cells from PBMCs. The clonotype was recovered from a human donor with multiple sclerosis.

The DNA of the CDR3 is TGCAGCGTTGTCTCGGAGACCGGGACTGGATCCTACGAGCAGTACTTC. This codes for CSVVSETGTGSYEQYF. The genes are TRBV29-1 and TRBJ2-7; tentatively, D is TRBD2 (6 bases). Germline V CDR1 and CDR2: SQVTM, ANQGSEA. This CDR3 has 16 amino acids. V was cut by 4 bases and J by 1 base, with 20 bases left in between.